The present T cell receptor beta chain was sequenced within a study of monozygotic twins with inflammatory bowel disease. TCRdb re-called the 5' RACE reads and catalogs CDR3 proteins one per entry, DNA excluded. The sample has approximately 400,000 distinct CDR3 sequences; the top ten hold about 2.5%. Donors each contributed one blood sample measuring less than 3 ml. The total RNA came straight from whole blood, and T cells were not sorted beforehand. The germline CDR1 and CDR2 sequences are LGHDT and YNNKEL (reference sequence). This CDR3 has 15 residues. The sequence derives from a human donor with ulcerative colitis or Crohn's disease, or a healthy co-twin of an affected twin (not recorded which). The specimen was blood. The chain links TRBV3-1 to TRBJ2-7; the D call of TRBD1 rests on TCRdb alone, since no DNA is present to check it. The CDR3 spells CASSLYGGRSYEQYF.